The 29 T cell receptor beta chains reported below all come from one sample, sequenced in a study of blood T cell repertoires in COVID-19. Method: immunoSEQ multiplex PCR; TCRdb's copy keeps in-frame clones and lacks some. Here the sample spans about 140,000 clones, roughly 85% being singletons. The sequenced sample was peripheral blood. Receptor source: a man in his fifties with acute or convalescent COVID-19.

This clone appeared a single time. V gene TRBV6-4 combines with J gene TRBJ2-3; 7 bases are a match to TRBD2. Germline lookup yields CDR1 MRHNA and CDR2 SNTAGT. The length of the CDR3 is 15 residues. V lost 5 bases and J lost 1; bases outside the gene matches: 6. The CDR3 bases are TGTGCCAGCAGTTTGGGACGGGGGGGCACAGATACGCAGTATTTT. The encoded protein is CASSLGRGGTDTQYF.

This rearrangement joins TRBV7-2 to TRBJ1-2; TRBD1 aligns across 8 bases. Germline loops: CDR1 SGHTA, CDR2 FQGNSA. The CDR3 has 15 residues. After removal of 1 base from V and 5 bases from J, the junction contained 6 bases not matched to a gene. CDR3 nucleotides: TGTGCCAGCAGCTTAGTGTGGACAGGGAAGTATGGCTACACCTTC. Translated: CASSLVWTGKYGYTF.

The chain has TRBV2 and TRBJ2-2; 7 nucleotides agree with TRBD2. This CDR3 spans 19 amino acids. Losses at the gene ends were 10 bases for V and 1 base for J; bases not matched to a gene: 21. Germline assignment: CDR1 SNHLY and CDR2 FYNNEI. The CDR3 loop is CATPTRALAEVGNTGELFF. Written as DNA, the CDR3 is TGTGCCACCCCGACCAGGGCCCTAGCGGAGGTGGGGAACACCGGGGAGCTGTTTTTT.

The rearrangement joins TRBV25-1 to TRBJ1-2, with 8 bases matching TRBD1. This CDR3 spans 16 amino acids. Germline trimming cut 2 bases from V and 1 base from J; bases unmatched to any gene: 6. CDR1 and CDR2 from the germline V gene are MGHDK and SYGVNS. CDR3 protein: CASSESWDRHNYGYTF. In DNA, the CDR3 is TGTGCCAGCAGTGAAAGTTGGGACAGGCATAACTATGGCTACACCTTC.

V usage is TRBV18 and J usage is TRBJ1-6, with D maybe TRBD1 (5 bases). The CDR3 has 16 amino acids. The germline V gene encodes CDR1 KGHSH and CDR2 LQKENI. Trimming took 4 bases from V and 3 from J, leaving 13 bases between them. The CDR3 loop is CASSRGQSGYNSPLHF. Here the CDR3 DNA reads TGTGCCAGCTCACGAGGACAATCAGGCTATAATTCACCCCTCCACTTT.

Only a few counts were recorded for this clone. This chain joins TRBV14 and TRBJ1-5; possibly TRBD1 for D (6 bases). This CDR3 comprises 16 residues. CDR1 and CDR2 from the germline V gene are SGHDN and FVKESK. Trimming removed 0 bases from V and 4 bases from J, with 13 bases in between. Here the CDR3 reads CASSQEGRGWNQPQHF. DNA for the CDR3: TGTGCCAGCAGCCAAGAGGGCAGGGGCTGGAATCAGCCCCAGCATTTT.

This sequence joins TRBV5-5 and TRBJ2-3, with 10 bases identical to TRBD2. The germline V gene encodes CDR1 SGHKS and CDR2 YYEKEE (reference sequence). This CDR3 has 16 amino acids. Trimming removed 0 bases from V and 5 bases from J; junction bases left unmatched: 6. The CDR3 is CASSLAVAGGQDTQYF. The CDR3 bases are TGTGCCAGCAGCTTGGCAGTAGCGGGGGGACAAGATACGCAGTATTTT.

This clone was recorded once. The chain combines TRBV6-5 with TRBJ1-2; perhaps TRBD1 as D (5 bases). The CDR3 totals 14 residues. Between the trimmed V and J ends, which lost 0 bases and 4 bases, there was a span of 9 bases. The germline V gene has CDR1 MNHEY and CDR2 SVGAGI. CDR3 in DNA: TGTGCCAGCAGTTACTCCTCAGGGCTCTATGGCTACACCTTC. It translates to CASSYSSGLYGYTF.

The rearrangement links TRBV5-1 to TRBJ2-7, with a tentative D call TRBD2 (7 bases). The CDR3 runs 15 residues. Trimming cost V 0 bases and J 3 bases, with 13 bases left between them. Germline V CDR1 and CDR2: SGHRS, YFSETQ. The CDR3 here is CASSLVGGVGYEQYF. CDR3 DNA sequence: TGCGCCAGCAGCTTGGTAGGGGGGGTCGGCTACGAGCAGTACTTC.

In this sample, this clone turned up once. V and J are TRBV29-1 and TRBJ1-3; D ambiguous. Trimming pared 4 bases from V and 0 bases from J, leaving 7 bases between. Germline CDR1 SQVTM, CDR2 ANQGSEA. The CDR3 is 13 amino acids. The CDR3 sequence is CSVAQSSGNTIYF. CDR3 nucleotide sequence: TGCAGCGTTGCACAGAGCTCTGGAAACACCATATATTTT.

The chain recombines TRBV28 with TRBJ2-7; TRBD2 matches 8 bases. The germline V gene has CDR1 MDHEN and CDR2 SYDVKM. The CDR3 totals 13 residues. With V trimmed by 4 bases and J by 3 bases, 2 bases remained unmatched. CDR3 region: CASSSGGGYEQYF. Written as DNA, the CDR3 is TGTGCCAGCAGTTCCGGGGGGGGCTACGAGCAGTACTTC. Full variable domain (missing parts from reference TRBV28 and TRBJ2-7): DVKVTQSSRYLVKRTGEKVFLECVQDMDHENMFWYRQDPGLGLRLIYFSYDVKMKEKGDIPEGYSVSREKKERFSLILESASTNQTSMYLCASSSGGGYEQYFGPGTRLTVT.

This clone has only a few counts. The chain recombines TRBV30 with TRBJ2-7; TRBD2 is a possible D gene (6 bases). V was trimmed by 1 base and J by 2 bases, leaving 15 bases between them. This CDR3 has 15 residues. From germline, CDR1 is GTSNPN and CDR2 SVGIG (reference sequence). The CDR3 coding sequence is TGTGCCTGGAGTGGGAGAAACGGGAGCCCCTACGAGCAGTACTTC. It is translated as CAWSGRNGSPYEQYF.

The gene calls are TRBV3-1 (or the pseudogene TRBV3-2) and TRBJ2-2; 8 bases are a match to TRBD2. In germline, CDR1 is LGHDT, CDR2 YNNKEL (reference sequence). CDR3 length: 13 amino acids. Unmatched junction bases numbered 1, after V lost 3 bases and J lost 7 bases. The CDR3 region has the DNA TGTGCCAGCAGCCAGCGGGGGGACGGGGAGCTGTTTTTT. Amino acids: CASSQRGDGELFF.

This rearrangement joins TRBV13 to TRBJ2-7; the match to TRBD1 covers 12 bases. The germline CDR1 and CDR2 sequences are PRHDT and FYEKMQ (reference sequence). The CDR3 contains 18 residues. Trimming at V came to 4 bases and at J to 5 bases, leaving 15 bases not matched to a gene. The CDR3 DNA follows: TGTGCCAGCAGCTACTCTACCCCCGGGACAGGGGGCACAGACGAGCAGTACTTC. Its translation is CASSYSTPGTGGTDEQYF.

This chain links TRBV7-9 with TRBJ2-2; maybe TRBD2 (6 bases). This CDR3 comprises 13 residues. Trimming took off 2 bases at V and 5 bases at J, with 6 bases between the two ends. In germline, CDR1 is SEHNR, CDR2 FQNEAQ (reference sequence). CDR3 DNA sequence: TGTGCCAGCAGCTTACGGGGGACCGGGGAGCTGTTTTTT. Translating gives CASSLRGTGELFF.

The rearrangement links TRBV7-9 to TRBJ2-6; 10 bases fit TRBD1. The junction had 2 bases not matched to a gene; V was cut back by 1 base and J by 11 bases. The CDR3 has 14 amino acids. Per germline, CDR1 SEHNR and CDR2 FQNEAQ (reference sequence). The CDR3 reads CASSLDGTGDVLTF. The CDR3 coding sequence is TGTGCCAGCAGCTTAGATGGGACAGGGGACGTCCTGACTTTC.

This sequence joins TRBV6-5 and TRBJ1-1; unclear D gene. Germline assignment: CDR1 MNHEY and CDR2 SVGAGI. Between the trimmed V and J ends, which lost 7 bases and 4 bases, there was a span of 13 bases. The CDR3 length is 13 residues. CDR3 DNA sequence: TGTGCCAGCACTGGAACTTCGGGCACTGAAGCTTTCTTT. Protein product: CASTGTSGTEAFF.

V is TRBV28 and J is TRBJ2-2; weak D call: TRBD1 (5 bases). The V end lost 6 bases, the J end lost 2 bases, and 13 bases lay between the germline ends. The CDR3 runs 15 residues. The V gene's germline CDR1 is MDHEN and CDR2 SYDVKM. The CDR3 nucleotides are TGTGCCAGCAGACGAACAGGAGCTAACACCGGGGAGCTGTTTTTT. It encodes CASRRTGANTGELFF.

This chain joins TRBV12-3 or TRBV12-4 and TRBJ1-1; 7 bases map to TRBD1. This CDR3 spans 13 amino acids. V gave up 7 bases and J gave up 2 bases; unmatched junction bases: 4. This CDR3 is CASTSGGNTEAFF. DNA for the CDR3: TGTGCCAGCACCTCAGGGGGAAACACTGAAGCTTTCTTT.

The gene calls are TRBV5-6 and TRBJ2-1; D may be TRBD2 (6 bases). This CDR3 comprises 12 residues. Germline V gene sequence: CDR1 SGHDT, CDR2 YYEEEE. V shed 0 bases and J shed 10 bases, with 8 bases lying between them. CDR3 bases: TGTGCCAGCAGCTTGGTGGGAGGAGAGCAGTTCTTC. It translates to CASSLVGGEQFF.

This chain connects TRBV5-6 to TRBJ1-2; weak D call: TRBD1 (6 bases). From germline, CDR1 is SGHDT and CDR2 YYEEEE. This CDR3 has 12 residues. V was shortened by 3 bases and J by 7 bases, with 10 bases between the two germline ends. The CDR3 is CASSWRRGGYTF. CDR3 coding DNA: TGTGCCAGCAGCTGGCGCAGGGGTGGCTACACCTTC.

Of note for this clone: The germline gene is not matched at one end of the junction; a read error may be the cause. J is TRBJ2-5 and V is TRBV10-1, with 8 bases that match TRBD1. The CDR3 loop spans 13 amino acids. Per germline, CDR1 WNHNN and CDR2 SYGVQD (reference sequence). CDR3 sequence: CPSSRQGTETQYF. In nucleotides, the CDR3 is TGCCCCAGCAGCCGACAGGGGACGGAGACCCAGTACTTC.

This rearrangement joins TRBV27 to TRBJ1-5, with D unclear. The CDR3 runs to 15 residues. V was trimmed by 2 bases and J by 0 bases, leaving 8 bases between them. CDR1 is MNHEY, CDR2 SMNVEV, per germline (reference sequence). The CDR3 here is CASSLSQASNQPQHF. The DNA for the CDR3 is TGTGCCAGCAGTTTAAGCCAGGCTAGCAATCAGCCCCAGCATTTT.

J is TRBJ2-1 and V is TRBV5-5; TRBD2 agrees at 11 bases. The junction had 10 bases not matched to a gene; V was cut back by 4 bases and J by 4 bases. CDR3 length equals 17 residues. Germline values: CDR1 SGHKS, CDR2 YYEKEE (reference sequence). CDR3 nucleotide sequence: TGTGCCAGCAGCCGTGAGGCGGGACTAGCGGCTTACAATGAGCAGTTCTTC. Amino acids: CASSREAGLAAYNEQFF.

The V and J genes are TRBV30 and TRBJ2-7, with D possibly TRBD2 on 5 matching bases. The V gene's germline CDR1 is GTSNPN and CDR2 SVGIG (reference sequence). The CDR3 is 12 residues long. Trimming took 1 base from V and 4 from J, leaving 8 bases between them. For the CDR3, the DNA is TGTGCCTGGAGTGAAACGGGATACGAGCAGTACTTC. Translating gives CAWSETGYEQYF. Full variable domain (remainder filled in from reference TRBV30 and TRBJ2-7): SQTIHQWPATLVQPVGSPLSLECTVEGTSNPNLYWYRQAAGRGLQLLFYSVGIGQISSEVPQNLSASRPQDRQFILSSKKLLLSDSGFYLCAWSETGYEQYFGPGTRLTVT.

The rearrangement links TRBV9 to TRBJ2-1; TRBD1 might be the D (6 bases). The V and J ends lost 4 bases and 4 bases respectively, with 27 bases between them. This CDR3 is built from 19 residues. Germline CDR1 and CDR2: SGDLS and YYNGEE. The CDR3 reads CASSSPGQNAKTGYNEQFF. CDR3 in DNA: TGTGCCAGCAGCTCCCCTGGACAGAATGCCAAAACCGGGTACAATGAGCAGTTCTTC. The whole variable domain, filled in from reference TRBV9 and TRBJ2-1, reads DSGVTQTPKHLITATGQRVTLRCSPRSGDLSVYWYQQSLDQGLQFLIQYYNGEERAKGNILERFSAQQFPDLHSELNLSSLELGDSALYFCASSSPGQNAKTGYNEQFFGPGTRLTVL.

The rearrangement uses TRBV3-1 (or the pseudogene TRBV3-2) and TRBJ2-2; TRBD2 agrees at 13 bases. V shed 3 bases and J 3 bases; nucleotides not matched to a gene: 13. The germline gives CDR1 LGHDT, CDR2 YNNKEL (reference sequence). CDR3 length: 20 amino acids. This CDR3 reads CASSHYQGLAGRQDTGELFF. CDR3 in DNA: TGTGCCAGCAGCCACTACCAGGGACTAGCGGGGAGGCAAGACACCGGGGAGCTGTTTTTT.

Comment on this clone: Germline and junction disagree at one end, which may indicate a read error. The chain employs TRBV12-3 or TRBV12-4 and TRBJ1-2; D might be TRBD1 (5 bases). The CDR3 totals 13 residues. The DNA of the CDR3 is TGTGCCAGCAGCTTAGTGGGGCGGTGGGTCAACACCTTC. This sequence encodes CASSLVGRWVNTF.

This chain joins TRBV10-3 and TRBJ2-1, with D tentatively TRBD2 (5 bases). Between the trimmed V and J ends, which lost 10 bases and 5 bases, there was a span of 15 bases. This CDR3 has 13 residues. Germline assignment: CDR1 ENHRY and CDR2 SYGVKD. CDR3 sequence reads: CATWTDPNNEQFF. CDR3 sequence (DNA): TGTGCCACTTGGACTGATCCGAACAATGAGCAGTTCTTC.